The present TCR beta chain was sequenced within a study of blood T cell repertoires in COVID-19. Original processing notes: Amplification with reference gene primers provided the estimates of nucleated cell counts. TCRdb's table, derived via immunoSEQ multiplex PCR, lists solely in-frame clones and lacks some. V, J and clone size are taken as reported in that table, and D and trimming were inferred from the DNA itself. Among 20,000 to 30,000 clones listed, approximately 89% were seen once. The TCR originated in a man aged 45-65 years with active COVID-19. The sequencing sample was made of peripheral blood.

The CDR3 coding sequence is TGCAGCACCCTGGGGGGTTCGCAAGAGACCCAGTACTTC. This translates into CSTLGGSQETQYF. The V gene is TRBV29-1, the J gene TRBJ2-5; TRBD2 is a possible D gene (6 bases). V shed 8 bases and J shed 2 bases, with 15 bases lying between them. Germline CDR1 is SQVTM and CDR2 is ANQGSEA. The CDR3 is 13 residues long.